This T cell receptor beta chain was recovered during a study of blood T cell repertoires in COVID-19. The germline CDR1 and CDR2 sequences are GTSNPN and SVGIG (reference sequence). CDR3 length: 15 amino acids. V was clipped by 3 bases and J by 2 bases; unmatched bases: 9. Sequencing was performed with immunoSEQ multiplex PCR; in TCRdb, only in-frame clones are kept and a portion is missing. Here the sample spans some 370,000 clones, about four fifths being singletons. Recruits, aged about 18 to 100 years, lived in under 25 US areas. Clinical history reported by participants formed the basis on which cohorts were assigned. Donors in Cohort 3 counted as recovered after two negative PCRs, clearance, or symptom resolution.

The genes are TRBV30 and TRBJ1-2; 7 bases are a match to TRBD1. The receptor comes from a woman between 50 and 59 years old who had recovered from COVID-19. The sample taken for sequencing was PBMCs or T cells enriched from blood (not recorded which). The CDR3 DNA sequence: TGTGCCTGGAGCGCGAGACAGGGCCTCAACTATGGCTACACCTTC. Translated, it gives CAWSARQGLNYGYTF.